These 15 T cell receptor beta chains came from one sample sequenced in a study of tumor and adjacent non-tumor tissue in lung cancer. RNA was extracted from bulk tissue without any cell sorting. The library came from three nested PCR rounds adapted from ARM-PCR protocols. Each CDR3 protein gets one entry after TCRdb re-called the multiplex PCR reads with MiXCR. The sample shows some 200,000 distinct CDR3 sequences, about 76% of them seen only once. The sequenced sample was lung tumor tissue. These receptors came from a man aged 55-75 years with non-small cell lung cancer.

The rearrangement links TRBV20-1 to TRBJ2-3; D not certain. Germline CDR1 is DFQATT and CDR2 is SNEGSKA (reference sequence). V lost 0 bases to trimming and J lost 4 bases, with 8 bases between them. The CDR3 extends over 13 amino acids. The CDR3 loop is CSAREGNSDTQYF. The CDR3, as DNA: TGCAGTGCTAGAGAAGGGAATTCAGATACGCAGTATTTT.

Concerning this clonotype itself: At one end the junction does not follow the germline gene, possibly because of a read error. The chain uses TRBV11-3 and TRBJ2-3; TRBD2 aligns across 9 bases. CDR3 length: 13 residues. CDR1 and CDR2 (germline): SGHNT, YENEEA. CDR3 loop: CPSRLAGVGTQYF. CDR3 nucleotide sequence: TGTCCCAGCAGATTAGCGGGGGTGGGTACGCAGTATTTT.

With regard to this clonotype: The junction and the germline gene differ at one end; a read error may be behind it. V and J are TRBV6-5 and TRBJ1-2; no clear D. The CDR3 covers 14 residues. The germline gives CDR1 MNHEY, CDR2 SVGAGI. The CDR3 region is CASGYSGGIYGYTF. In nucleotides, the CDR3 is TGTGCCAGCGGTTACTCAGGAGGGATCTATGGCTACACCTTC.

This clonotype was detected a few times. The chain employs TRBV10-2 and TRBJ2-5; 7 positions match TRBD2. V trimming: 4 bases; J trimming: 6 bases; junction bases outside the gene matches: 2. The CDR3 extends over 12 amino acids. Germline assignment: CDR1 WSHSY and CDR2 SAAADI. DNA of the CDR3: TGCGCCAGCAGTGGGGGGGGACAGACCCAGTACTTC. Protein product: CASSGGGQTQYF.

In regard to this clonotype: Without the conserved terminal phenylalanine or tryptophan, this CDR3 likely stems from a read error. This sequence joins TRBV6-5 and TRBJ2-5, with TRBD2 as a possible D gene (7 bases). Germline V lookup: CDR1 MNHEY, CDR2 SVGAGI. The V gene lost 7 bases and the J gene lost 9 bases, with 21 bases spanning the gap. The CDR3 runs 14 residues. The CDR3 nucleotides are TGTGCCAGCAATGATACAGGGACCGCGGGGGCCCAGTACTCT. Residues: CASNDTGTAGAQYS.

Concerning this clonotype: The conserved closing phenylalanine or tryptophan is absent in this CDR3, likely reflecting a read error. The rearrangement uses TRBV11-2 and TRBJ2-4; no definite D call. The V end lost 1 base, the J end lost 1 base, and 8 bases lay between the germline ends. Germline CDR1 reads SGHAT; CDR2 reads FQNNGV. The CDR3 spans 15 residues. The CDR3 bases are TGTGCCAGCAGCTTAGTAATAGGGGCCAAAAACATTCAGTACTTG. Translating it yields CASSLVIGAKNIQYL.

A remark on this clonotype: This may come from a read error, since a much larger clone is one base off. This chain connects TRBV12-3 or TRBV12-4 to TRBJ1-5, with D uncertain. V gave up 6 bases and J gave up 1 base, with 10 bases separating them. This CDR3 has 14 residues. CDR3 sequence: CASRENESNQPQHF. CDR3 sequence (DNA): TGTGCCAGCAGAGAGAATGAGAGCAATCAGCCCCAGCATTTT.

V usage is TRBV12-2 and J usage is TRBJ2-4; the D call TRBD1 from the table was never checked on the DNA. TRBV12-2 has pseudogene status. The CDR3 consists of 17 residues. CDR3 bases: TGTGCAAGTCGCTTAGATCCTCCGGGACAGGGAGAGAACATTCACTACTTC. Protein: CASRLDPPGQGENIHYF.

This clonotype showed up just once. An end of the junction differs from the germline gene, which may be a read error. The chain joins TRBV5-6 to TRBJ2-7, with TRBD1 identical over 8 bases. CDR1 and CDR2 (germline): SGHDT, YYEEEE. The CDR3 spans 15 residues. DNA of the CDR3: TGTGTCAGCAGCTTGGTACCAGGGGGCGGGAAAGAGCAGTACTTC. Its translation is CVSSLVPGGGKEQYF.

On this clonotype itself: An end of the junction differs from the germline gene, which may be a read error. J is TRBJ1-1 and V is TRBV6-1; perhaps TRBD1 as D (6 bases). CDR1 MNHNS and CDR2 SASEGT come from the germline V gene. CDR3 size: 11 residues. This CDR3 reads CDSNRAGWACF. The CDR3 DNA sequence: TGTGACAGCAACAGGGCGGGGTGGGCTTGCTTT.

This clonotype showed up just a few times. At one end the junction does not follow the germline gene, possibly because of a read error. V gene TRBV6-1 combines with J gene TRBJ2-6, with a possible D match to TRBD1 (5 bases). Germline-derived CDR1 and CDR2 are MNHNS and SASEGT. The CDR3 contains 15 residues. CDR3 nucleotides: TGTGCCAGCAGTGATAGGGGCCCTGGGACCAACGTCCTGACTTTC. Amino acid sequence: CASSDRGPGTNVLTF.

In regard to this clonotype: A read error may account for a junction end that differs from germline. The chain employs TRBV11-2 and TRBJ2-1; possibly TRBD1 for D (6 bases). Germline CDR1 is SGHAT and CDR2 is FQNNGV. The CDR3 consists of 12 residues. The chain's CDR3 is CASSLWDNEEFF. The CDR3 DNA is TGCGCCAGCAGCTTATGGGACAATGAGGAGTTCTTC.

With regard to this clonotype: A much bigger clone sits one base away, suggesting this may be a read error. The rearrangement joins TRBV5-1 to TRBJ2-7; perhaps TRBD1 as D (6 bases). V lost 6 bases, J lost 2 bases, and 21 bases lay in between. The CDR3 consists of 16 residues. CDR1 is SGHRS, CDR2 YFSETQ, per germline. The CDR3 reads CASNLSLGGQTYEQYF. DNA of the CDR3: TGCGCCAGCAATCTTTCCCTAGGGGGTCAAACCTACGAGCAGTACTTC.

In this sample, this clonotype turned up a few times. The chain joins TRBV6-6 to TRBJ2-3, with D unresolved. CDR3 length: 14 amino acids. V lost 7 bases and J 1 base, leaving 12 bases between the germline ends. The germline V gene encodes CDR1 MNHNY and CDR2 SVGAGI (reference sequence). CDR3 loop: CASKGPAGTDTQYF. Here the CDR3 DNA reads TGTGCCAGCAAAGGACCGGCAGGCACAGATACGCAGTATTTT.

About this clonotype: One end of the junction fails to match germline, which may point to a read error. V gene TRBV11-1 combines with J gene TRBJ1-2; the D gene is possibly TRBD1 (6 bases). The CDR3 length is 16 residues. Germline V gene lookup returns CDR1 SGHAT and CDR2 FQDESV (reference sequence). CDR3 sequence (DNA): TGTGCCAGCAGCTTGGACATGATCGACAGGAGCTGTGGCTACACTTTC. Its translation is CASSLDMIDRSCGYTF.